This is a list of T cell receptor beta chains from one sample in a study of T-cell memory formation after mild COVID-19. MiXCR was run by TCRdb on the 5' RACE reads, yielding one entry per CDR3 protein. The sample includes about 560,000 distinct CDR3 sequences, about 18% of them seen just once. What was sequenced was PBMCs or a T cell subset sorted from them (not recorded which). The receptors here all came from an adult woman who had mild COVID-19 (a few samples of this study predate the infection). Cell type and time point are not known. Each CDR3 is given with its conserved first and last residue. D genes are given only for firm matches. The listing skips clone size in some rows; elsewhere it reads once, few, many or a size class.

d_gene: -
abundance: -
v_gene: TRBV27
j_gene: TRBJ1-5
CDR3nt: TGTGCCAGCTGCCATGGGGAAGGTAATCAGCCCCAGCATTTT
CDR3aa: CASCHGEGNQPQHF

d_gene: -
abundance: few
v_gene: TRBV12-3/TRBV12-4
j_gene: TRBJ2-7
CDR3nt: TGTGCCAGCAGTTCGAGGATACGGTACGAGCAGTACTTC
CDR3aa: CASSSRIRYEQYF

d_gene: TRBD1
abundance: -
v_gene: TRBV9
j_gene: TRBJ1-1
CDR3nt: TGTGCCAGCAGGAAACAGGGGGCTTGGAGAAGCACTGAAGCTTTCTTT
CDR3aa: CASRKQGAWRSTEAFF

d_gene: TRBD1
abundance: -
v_gene: TRBV3-1
j_gene: TRBJ2-7
CDR3nt: TGTGCCAGCAGCCCACAACCTACAAAGACAGGGCGCGAGCAGTACTTC
CDR3aa: CASSPQPTKTGREQYF

d_gene: -
abundance: -
v_gene: TRBV25-1
j_gene: TRBJ2-5
CDR3nt: TGTGCAAGCAGGGGAATTGGAGAGACCCAGTACTTC
CDR3aa: CASRGIGETQYF

d_gene: -
abundance: -
v_gene: TRBV24-1
j_gene: TRBJ1-1
CDR3nt: TGTGCCACCAGTAAACGGTCGAATACTGAAGCTTTCTTT
CDR3aa: CATSKRSNTEAFF

d_gene: TRBD1
abundance: few
v_gene: TRBV7-9
j_gene: TRBJ2-1
CDR3nt: TGTGCCAGCAGCCAAGGACAGGGGAGGCAGTTCTTC
CDR3aa: CASSQGQGRQFF

d_gene: -
abundance: -
v_gene: TRBV7-6
j_gene: TRBJ2-3
CDR3nt: TGTGCCAGCAGCTTAGGGTCGCGGTGGGCGGTATGGTCTAGCACAGATACGCAGTATTTT
CDR3aa: CASSLGSRWAVWSSTDTQYF

d_gene: TRBD1
abundance: many
v_gene: TRBV28
j_gene: TRBJ1-5
CDR3nt: TGTGCCAGCAGACAGGGGAGCAATCAGCCCCAGCATTTT
CDR3aa: CASRQGSNQPQHF

d_gene: TRBD1
abundance: few
v_gene: TRBV5-1
j_gene: TRBJ1-4
CDR3nt: TGCGCCAGCACCTCCGGGACAGGGAAAGAAAAACTGTTTTTT
CDR3aa: CASTSGTGKEKLFF

d_gene: -
abundance: -
v_gene: TRBV13
j_gene: TRBJ2-3
CDR3nt: TGTGCCAGCAGCTTTGTCGGGCCCGCCTTGAGAACGCAGTATTTT
CDR3aa: CASSFVGPALRTQYF

d_gene: -
abundance: -
v_gene: TRBV20-1
j_gene: TRBJ2-2
CDR3nt: TGCAGTGCAAAAGGCTTTTCATGGGAGCTGTTTTTT
CDR3aa: CSAKGFSWELFF

d_gene: -
abundance: -
v_gene: TRBV19
j_gene: TRBJ1-5
CDR3nt: TGTGCCAGTGGAACTGGGGGGGACAGCAATCAGCCCCAGCATTTT
CDR3aa: CASGTGGDSNQPQHF

d_gene: -
abundance: -
v_gene: TRBV4-1
j_gene: TRBJ2-5
CDR3nt: TGCGCCAGCAGCCAAGATGGGCTAGCTCAGGAGACCCAGTACTTC
CDR3aa: CASSQDGLAQETQYF

d_gene: -
abundance: -
v_gene: TRBV19
j_gene: TRBJ2-7
CDR3nt: TGTGCCAGTAGTTTCGGAAGCGGGTACCACGAGCAGTACTTC
CDR3aa: CASSFGSGYHEQYF

d_gene: -
abundance: -
v_gene: TRBV5-1
j_gene: TRBJ2-7
CDR3nt: TGCGCCAGCAGCGTGGGCCTACCAGAACCCTACGAGCAGTACTTC
CDR3aa: CASSVGLPEPYEQYF

d_gene: -
abundance: -
v_gene: TRBV5-1
j_gene: TRBJ1-4
CDR3nt: TGCGCCAGCAGCATGGACCCGACAGGATCTGAAAAACTGTTTTTT
CDR3aa: CASSMDPTGSEKLFF

d_gene: -
abundance: few
v_gene: TRBV12-3/TRBV12-4
j_gene: TRBJ1-5
CDR3nt: TGTGCCAGCACATTGCCAGTCTGCAATCAGCCCCAGCATTTT
CDR3aa: CASTLPVCNQPQHF

d_gene: TRBD1
abundance: -
v_gene: TRBV2
j_gene: TRBJ1-2
CDR3nt: TGTGCCAGCACCCTCGGGGAGGGGACAGGGAGCGGCTACACCTTC
CDR3aa: CASTLGEGTGSGYTF

d_gene: -
abundance: many
v_gene: TRBV30
j_gene: TRBJ2-3
CDR3nt: TGTGCCTGGAGTTCACGACGCGCAGATACGCAGTATTTT
CDR3aa: CAWSSRRADTQYF

d_gene: -
abundance: few
v_gene: TRBV6-2/TRBV6-3
j_gene: TRBJ2-7
CDR3nt: TGTGCCAGCAGCCGGGACGGAGGTTCCTCCTACGAGCAGTACTTC
CDR3aa: CASSRDGGSSYEQYF

d_gene: TRBD1
abundance: many
v_gene: TRBV10-2
j_gene: TRBJ2-5
CDR3nt: TGCGCCAGCAGTACTAGTCTCGGGGACAGCGAACGCCTAGAAGAGACCCAGTACTTC
CDR3aa: CASSTSLGDSERLEETQYF

d_gene: -
abundance: few
v_gene: TRBV27
j_gene: TRBJ1-5
CDR3nt: TGTGCCAGCAGTTTAGGGCAGGCCTATAGCAATCAGCCCCAGCATTTT
CDR3aa: CASSLGQAYSNQPQHF

d_gene: -
abundance: -
v_gene: TRBV18
j_gene: TRBJ1-4
CDR3nt: TGTGCCAGCTCACCACTGGTTGGGGGGCCGGAAAAACTGTTTTTT
CDR3aa: CASSPLVGGPEKLFF

d_gene: TRBD1
abundance: few
v_gene: TRBV19
j_gene: TRBJ2-1
CDR3nt: TGTGCCAGTAATTCCGGGACAGGGGGTTTCAATGAGCAGTTCTTC
CDR3aa: CASNSGTGGFNEQFF

d_gene: -
abundance: many
v_gene: TRBV12-3/TRBV12-4
j_gene: TRBJ2-1
CDR3nt: TGTGCCAGCAGTAGCCGGGACCCCGCCTACAATGAGCAGTTCTTC
CDR3aa: CASSSRDPAYNEQFF

d_gene: TRBD2
abundance: -
v_gene: TRBV7-2
j_gene: TRBJ2-3
CDR3nt: TGTGCCAGCAGCGAGGGTAGCGGGGGGGGTACGCAGTATTTT
CDR3aa: CASSEGSGGGTQYF

d_gene: TRBD2
abundance: few
v_gene: TRBV5-1
j_gene: TRBJ2-3
CDR3nt: TGCGCCAGCAGCCCGGGGACTAGCGGGGGGCACACAGATACGCAGTATTTT
CDR3aa: CASSPGTSGGHTDTQYF